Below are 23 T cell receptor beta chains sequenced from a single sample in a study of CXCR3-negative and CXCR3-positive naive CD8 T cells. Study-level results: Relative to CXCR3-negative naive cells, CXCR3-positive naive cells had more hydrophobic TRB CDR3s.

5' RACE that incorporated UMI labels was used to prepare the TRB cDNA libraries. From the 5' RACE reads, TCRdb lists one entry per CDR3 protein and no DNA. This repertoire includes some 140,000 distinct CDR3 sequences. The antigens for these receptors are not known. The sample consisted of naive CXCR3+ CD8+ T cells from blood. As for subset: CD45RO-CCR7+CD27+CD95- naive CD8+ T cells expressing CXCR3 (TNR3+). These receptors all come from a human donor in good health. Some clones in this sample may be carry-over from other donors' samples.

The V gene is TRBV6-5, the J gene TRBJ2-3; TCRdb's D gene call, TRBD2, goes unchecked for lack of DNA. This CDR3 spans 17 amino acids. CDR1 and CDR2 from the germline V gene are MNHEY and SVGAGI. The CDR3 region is CASSVFLAGAVTDTQYF.

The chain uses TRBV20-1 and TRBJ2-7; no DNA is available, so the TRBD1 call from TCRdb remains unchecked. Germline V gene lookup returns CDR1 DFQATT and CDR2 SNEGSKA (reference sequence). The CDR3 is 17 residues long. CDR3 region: CSARRPPGGKISYEQYF.

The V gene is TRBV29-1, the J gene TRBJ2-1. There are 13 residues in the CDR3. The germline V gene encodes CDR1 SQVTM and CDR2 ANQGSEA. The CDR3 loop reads CSAGSLSYNEQFF.

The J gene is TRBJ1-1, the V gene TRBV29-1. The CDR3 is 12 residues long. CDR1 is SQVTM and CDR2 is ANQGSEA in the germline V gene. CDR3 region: CSVEALNTEAFF. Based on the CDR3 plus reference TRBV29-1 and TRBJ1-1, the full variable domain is SAVISQKPSRDICQRGTSLTIQCQVDSQVTMMFWYRQQPGQSLTLIATANQGSEATYESGFVIDKFPISRPNLTFSTLTVSNMSPEDSSIYLCSVEALNTEAFFGQGTRLTVV.

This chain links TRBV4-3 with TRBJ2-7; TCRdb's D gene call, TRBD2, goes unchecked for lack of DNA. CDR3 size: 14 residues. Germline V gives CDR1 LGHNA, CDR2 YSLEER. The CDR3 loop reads CASSRLTSDYEQYF.

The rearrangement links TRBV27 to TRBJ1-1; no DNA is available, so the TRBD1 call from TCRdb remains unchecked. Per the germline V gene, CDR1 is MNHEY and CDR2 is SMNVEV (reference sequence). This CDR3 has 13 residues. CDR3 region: CASGLGGITEAFF.

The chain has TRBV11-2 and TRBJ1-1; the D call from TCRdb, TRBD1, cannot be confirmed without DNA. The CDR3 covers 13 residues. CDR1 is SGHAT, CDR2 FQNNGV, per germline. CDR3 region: CASSLVRGTEAFF. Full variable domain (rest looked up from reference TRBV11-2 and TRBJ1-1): EAGVAQSPRYKIIEKRQSVAFWCNPISGHATLYWYQQILGQGPKLLIQFQNNGVVDDSQLPKDRFSAERLKGVDSTLKIQPAKLEDSAVYLCASSLVRGTEAFFGQGTRLTVV.

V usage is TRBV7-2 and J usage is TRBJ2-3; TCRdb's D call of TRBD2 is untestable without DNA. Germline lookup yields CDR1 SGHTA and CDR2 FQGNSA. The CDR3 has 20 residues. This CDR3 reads CASSLVYEGLAGATTDTQYF. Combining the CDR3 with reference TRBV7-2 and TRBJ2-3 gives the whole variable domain GAGVSQSPSNKVTEKGKDVELRCDPISGHTALYWYRQSLGQGLEFLIYFQGNSAPDKSGLPSDRFSAERTGGSVSTLTIQRTQQEDSAVYLCASSLVYEGLAGATTDTQYFGPGTRLTVL.

CDR3 residues: CASSEAPGNEQFF. This rearrangement joins TRBV6-1 to TRBJ2-1; without DNA, the TCRdb call of TRBD1 cannot be checked. The CDR3 runs 13 residues. CDR1 is MNHNS and CDR2 is SASEGT in the germline V gene.

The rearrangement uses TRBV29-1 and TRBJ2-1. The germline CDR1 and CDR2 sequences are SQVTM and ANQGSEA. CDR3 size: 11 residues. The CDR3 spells CSVPLINEQFF.

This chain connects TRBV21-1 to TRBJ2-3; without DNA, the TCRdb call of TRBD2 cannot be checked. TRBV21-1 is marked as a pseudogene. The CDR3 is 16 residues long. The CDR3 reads CASSNPAGPSTDTQYF.

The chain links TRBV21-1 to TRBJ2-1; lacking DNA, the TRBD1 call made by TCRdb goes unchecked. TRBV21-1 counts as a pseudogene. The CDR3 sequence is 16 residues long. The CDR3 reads CAGSRTGTVSYNEQSF.

CDR3 amino acids: CASSGQGYNEQFF. The rearrangement links TRBV19 to TRBJ2-1; there is no DNA to check the TCRdb D call of TRBD1. The germline CDR1 and CDR2 sequences are LNHDA and SQIVND (reference sequence). This CDR3 is 13 amino acids long. Full variable domain (rest looked up from reference TRBV19 and TRBJ2-1): DGGITQSPKYLFRKEGQNVTLSCEQNLNHDAMYWYRQDPGQGLRLIYYSQIVNDFQKGDIAEGYSVSREKKESFPLTVTSAQKNPTAFYLCASSGQGYNEQFFGPGTRLTVL.

Here the CDR3 reads CASSSGDTQYF. The rearrangement uses TRBV28 and TRBJ2-3. CDR3 size: 11 residues. Germline V gives CDR1 MDHEN, CDR2 SYDVKM.

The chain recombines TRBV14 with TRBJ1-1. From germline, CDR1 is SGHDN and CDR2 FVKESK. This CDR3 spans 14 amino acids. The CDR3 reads CASRVTSMNTEAFF.

This chain's CDR3 is CASRGGTSHYNEQFF. The V and J genes are TRBV11-2 and TRBJ2-1; TCRdb's D call of TRBD2 is untestable without DNA. Looked up from germline, CDR1 is SGHAT and CDR2 is FQNNGV. The CDR3 covers 15 residues.

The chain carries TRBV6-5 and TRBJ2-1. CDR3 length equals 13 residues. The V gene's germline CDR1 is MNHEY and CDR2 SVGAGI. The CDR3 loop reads CASSFGPYNEQFF.

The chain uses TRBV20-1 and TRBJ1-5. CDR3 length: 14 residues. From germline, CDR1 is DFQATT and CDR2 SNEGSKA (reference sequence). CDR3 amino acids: CSARDLEGGGPQHF.

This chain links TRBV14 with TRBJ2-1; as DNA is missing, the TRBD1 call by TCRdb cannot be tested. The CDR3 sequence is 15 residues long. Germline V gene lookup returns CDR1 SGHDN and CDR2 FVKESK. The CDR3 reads CASSPLDRGENEQFF.

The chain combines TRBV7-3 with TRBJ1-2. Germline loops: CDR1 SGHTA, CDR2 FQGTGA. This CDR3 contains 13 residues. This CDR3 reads CASSSLSGDGYTF.

The CDR3 protein is CASSIDRILSYNEQFF. The rearrangement uses TRBV19 and TRBJ2-1. The CDR3 length is 16 residues. Germline CDR1 is LNHDA and CDR2 is SQIVND (reference sequence).

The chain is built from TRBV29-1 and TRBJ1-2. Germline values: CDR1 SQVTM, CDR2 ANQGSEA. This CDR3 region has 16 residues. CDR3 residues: CSVEDTGTTANYGYTF.

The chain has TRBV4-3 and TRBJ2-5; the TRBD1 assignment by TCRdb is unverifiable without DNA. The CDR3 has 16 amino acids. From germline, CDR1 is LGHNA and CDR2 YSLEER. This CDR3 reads CASSRGWDRGKETQYF.